The rows below give T cell receptor beta chains drawn from one sample of a study of human CD8 memory T cell subsets. TCRdb re-called the 5' RACE reads; every CDR3 protein appears as one record, without DNA. Seen in this sample are 9,000 to 13,000 distinct CDR3 sequences; the ten most common clones hold 15% to 18%. Source material: CD8+ T cells from PBMCs. Every receptor here comes from a human donor in good health. The CDR3 runs from the conserved cysteine through the conserved F or W. Clone size is stated in some rows and not others, as once, few, many or a class when expanded.

v_call	clone_size	j_call	cdr3_aa
TRBV7-8	-	TRBJ2-7	CASSPGGEQYF
TRBV14	-	TRBJ2-1	CASSQESASGMVYNEQFF
TRBV2	medium-sized	TRBJ1-2	CASSEGAGRGYGYTF
TRBV6-6	medium-sized	TRBJ2-2	CASGVLPGELFF
TRBV2	medium-sized	TRBJ2-7	CASRAEGVLYEQYF
TRBV12-3/TRBV12-4	-	TRBJ1-5	CASSLVNQPQHF
TRBV7-9	-	TRBJ2-1	CASTGGNNEQFF
TRBV27	-	TRBJ2-7	CASSLATGGGSEQYF
TRBV11-3	medium-sized	TRBJ1-2	CASSDDDRGGYTF
TRBV7-9	-	TRBJ2-5	CASRGNQETQYF
TRBV29-1	medium-sized	TRBJ1-3	CSVEDRVGGNTIYF
TRBV12-3/TRBV12-4	medium-sized	TRBJ2-1	CASNGLADEQFF
TRBV20-1	-	TRBJ2-5	CSARDFETPMGETQYF
TRBV19	-	TRBJ1-5	CASSMGSGTGSWPQHF
TRBV19	-	TRBJ2-4	CASSIGAGAKNIQYF
TRBV5-6	-	TRBJ2-7	CASSLGQGSSYEQYF
TRBV9	-	TRBJ2-2	CASSPSDGRELFF
TRBV7-8	medium-sized	TRBJ2-7	CASSLRGGAVYEQYF
TRBV4-1	-	TRBJ1-4	CASSGREKLFF
TRBV28	-	TRBJ2-1	CASSLSADGYNEQFF
TRBV4-1	medium-sized	TRBJ2-7	CASSAGGGTGAYEQYF
TRBV10-1	-	TRBJ1-1	CASSEATRGTEAFF
TRBV7-6	-	TRBJ2-7	CASSLVPGSWEQYF
TRBV25-1	-	TRBJ2-1	CASSEWYNEQFF
TRBV2	-	TRBJ1-2	CASSADFTNYGYTF
TRBV27	-	TRBJ1-2	CASSPDRVNYGYTF
TRBV7-9	-	TRBJ1-2	CASSSGGGYYGYTF
TRBV27	-	TRBJ2-7	CASSFQRTSYEQYF
TRBV28	medium-sized	TRBJ2-5	CASSPSGQIQETQYF
TRBV20-1	medium-sized	TRBJ2-1	CSAPSSADSYNEQFF
TRBV3-1	-	TRBJ2-7	CASSQGGSGSSYEQYF
TRBV27	-	TRBJ2-7	CASSTFSGRNNYEQYF
TRBV28	medium-sized	TRBJ2-5	CASSPGLAGMETQYF
TRBV7-6	-	TRBJ2-3	CASSLRGGGLSTDTQYF
TRBV27	-	TRBJ2-3	CASSTRLAANTDTQYF